This TCR beta chain appears in the sequencing data of a study of CD4+ T cells in melanoma (dated by TCRdb to the early 2020s). For the study in its entirety: Neoantigen-specific CD4+ T cells in human melanoma were investigated in the study. Broader findings and caveats from the paper: Neoantigen-specific CD4+ T cells were reported to be correlated with the function of CD8+ T cells, macrophages and B cells. Neoantigen-specific CD4+ T cells in melanoma were reported to have a range of differentiation states.

The library was produced with the immunoSEQ multiplex PCR assay. Entries here come from immuneACCESS through TCRdb and include only in-frame sequences with V and J called. Some clones fail to appear in such tables; in the studies checked, an unresolved V gene covers under half of the shortfall, and the cause of the remainder is unknown. Here the sample has roughly 110,000 clones; around 92% occur a single time. About 3.5% of the sample is taken by the ten largest. Donors were patients with melanoma. From V the trimming removes 6 bases and from J it removes 7 bases, while the gene matches leave 9 bases of the junction unaccounted for. Spanning cysteine to phenylalanine, the CDR3 consists of 13 amino acids. CDR3 DNA is the only sequence kept; it has 39 bases, read in frame from the first base. CDR1 and CDR2, per the germline V gene, are MDHEN and SYDVKM. As for this clone: The clone's antigen remains unknown. No much larger clone exists at a distance of one base, and base qualities are not known.

The sequenced material came from peripheral blood. The rearranged segments are TRBV28 and TRBJ2-7, with 7 junctional bases fitting TRBD1. The sequence was collected from a human donor with melanoma. The CDR3 in this case is CASRPTGSAEQYF. The sequenced DNA is TGTGCCAGCAGGCCGACAGGGTCAGCGGAGCAGTACTTC.